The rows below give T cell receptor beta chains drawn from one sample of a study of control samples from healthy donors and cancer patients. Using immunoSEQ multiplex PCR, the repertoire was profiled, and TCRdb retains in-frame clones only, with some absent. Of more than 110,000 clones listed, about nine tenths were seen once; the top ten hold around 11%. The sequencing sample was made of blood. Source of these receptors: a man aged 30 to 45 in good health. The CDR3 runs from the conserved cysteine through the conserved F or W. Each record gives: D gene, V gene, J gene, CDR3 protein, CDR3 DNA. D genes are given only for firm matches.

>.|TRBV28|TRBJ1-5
CASSSTDMLSNQPQHF
TGTGCCAGCAGTTCCACAGATATGCTTAGCAATCAGCCCCAGCATTTT
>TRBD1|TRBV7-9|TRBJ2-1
CASRDLRTGVTINEQFF
TGTGCCAGCAGGGATCTCCGGACAGGGGTAACTATCAATGAGCAGTTCTTC
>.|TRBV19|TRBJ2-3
CASRRQGTDTQYF
TGTGCCAGTAGGCGACAGGGCACAGATACGCAGTATTTT
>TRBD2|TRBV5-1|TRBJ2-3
CASSFLAGGPSIPDTQYF
TGCGCCAGCAGCTTCCTAGCGGGAGGGCCTAGTATTCCAGATACGCAGTATTTT
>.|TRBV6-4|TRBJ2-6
CASSDRGSGANVLTF
TGTGCCAGCAGTGACAGGGGGTCTGGGGCCAACGTCCTGACTTTC
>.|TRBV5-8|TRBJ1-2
CASSLEGLVGNYGGYTF
TGTGCCAGCAGCTTGGAGGGCCTGGTAGGCAACTACGGAGGCTACACCTTC
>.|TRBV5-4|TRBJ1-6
CASSLQGVLNSPLHF
TGTGCCAGCAGCTTGCAAGGGGTGTTGAATTCACCCCTCCACTTT
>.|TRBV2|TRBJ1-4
CASSEIQGLYEKLFF
TGTGCCAGCAGTGAGATACAGGGTTTGTACGAAAAACTGTTTTTT
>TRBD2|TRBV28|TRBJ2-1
CASSLSGRNNEQFF
TGTGCCAGCAGTCTTAGCGGGAGGAACAATGAGCAGTTCTTC
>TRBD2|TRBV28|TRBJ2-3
CASSRASGSTDTQYF
TGTGCCAGCAGTAGGGCTAGCGGAAGCACAGATACGCAGTATTTT
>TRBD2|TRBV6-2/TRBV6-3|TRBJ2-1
CASSFRLAGGNEQFF
TGTGCCAGCAGTTTCAGACTAGCGGGAGGCAATGAGCAGTTCTTC
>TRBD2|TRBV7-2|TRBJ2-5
CASSLFVLADFQETQYF
TGTGCCAGCAGCTTATTCGTCCTAGCGGACTTCCAAGAGACCCAGTACTTC
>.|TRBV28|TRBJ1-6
CASSLLGIHSSPLHF
TGTGCCAGCAGTCTACTGGGCATCCATAGTTCACCCCTCCACTTT
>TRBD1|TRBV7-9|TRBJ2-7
CASSSLTGSYEQYF
TGTGCCAGCAGCTCGTTGACAGGGTCCTACGAGCAGTACTTC